This TCR beta chain was captured in a study of blood T cells in healthy people across ages. The second PCR ran roughly 6 to 11 cycles with a sample-barcoded 5' primer and J-beta primers. From the 5' RACE reads, TCRdb called clonotypes with MiXCR, one entry per CDR3 protein. This sample has about 800,000 distinct CDR3 sequences, with 58% found just once. CDR1 and CDR2 (germline): MDHEN, SYDVKM. V was pared by 1 base and J by 0 bases, with 12 bases of the junction left unmatched. The CDR3 extends over 20 amino acids. The clonotype originates from a man aged 30 to 45 in good health. The V and J genes are TRBV28 and TRBJ2-1; TRBD2 agrees at 10 bases. Material for sequencing was blood. CDR3 protein: CASSLSPRELAGSSYNEQFF. Written as DNA, the CDR3 is TGTGCCAGCAGTTTATCCCCCCGGGAACTAGCGGGAAGCTCCTACAATGAGCAGTTCTTC.